This record covers a single TCR beta chain. The source of the sample is a study of cytomegalovirus exposure and HLA in healthy donors. It was with 60 Vbeta and 13 Jbeta primers that the PCR ran. TCRdb keeps only in-frame clones here, not all; method: immunoSEQ multiplex PCR. The table shows some 150,000 clones, with 75% to 85% occurring only once. The CDR3 runs to 14 residues. Deletions cut 4 bases from V and 1 base from J, with 12 bases between. Looked up from germline, CDR1 is SGDLS and CDR2 is YYNGEE. The rearrangement uses TRBV9 and TRBJ2-7; the D is unclear. The origin of this receptor is a man aged 50 to 60 in good health and CMV-seronegative. Material for sequencing was PBMCs. CDR3 in amino acids: CASSPQTFSYEQYF. The CDR3 bases are TGTGCCAGCAGCCCCCAGACATTTTCCTACGAGCAGTACTTC.